These T cell receptor beta chains were read from a single sample in a study of T cell repertoires in cytomegalovirus infection. TCRdb reprocessed the reads via MiXCR and lists one record per CDR3 protein. The sample has around 310,000 distinct CDR3 sequences; roughly 29% are singletons. These receptors are not linked to any known antigen. The starting material was cultured PBMCs, obtained from culture after CMV antigen stimulation. Every receptor here comes from a human donor in good health (CMV status not recorded). Some clones in this sample may be carry-over from other donors' samples. Each CDR3 is given with its conserved first and last residue. The D gene is left open where the match is weak. Where a row states a size, it is once, few, many or the class of an expanded clone; other rows omit it.

TRBV12-3/TRBV12-4	-	TRBJ1-4	TRBD1	TGTGCCAGCAGTCTCGGGACAGCCGAGGAAAAACTGTTTTTT	CASSLGTAEEKLFF
TRBV6-1	few	TRBJ2-2	TRBD2	TGTGCCAGCAGTGACGCACTAGCGGGAGACGGGGAGCTGTTTTTT	CASSDALAGDGELFF
TRBV19	few	TRBJ1-5	-	TGTGCCAGTAGTTTGGGCGGGTTGGCCCAGCATTTT	CASSLGGLAQHF
TRBV29-1	-	TRBJ1-1	TRBD1	TGCAGCGTTGAAGGGAAGGAGGACAGGGGAGGAGCTTTCTTT	CSVEGKEDRGGAFF
TRBV12-3/TRBV12-4	-	TRBJ2-5	-	TGTGCCAGCAGTTTATTCCCGGACATACAAGAGACCCAGTACTTC	CASSLFPDIQETQYF
TRBV28	once	TRBJ2-1	-	TGTGCCAGCAGTTTAACTTTTACTTTGAATGAGCAGTTCTTC	CASSLTFTLNEQFF
TRBV7-2	-	TRBJ1-2	-	TGTGCCAGCAGCTTAGTTCGGCGTACGCTTTATGGCTACACCTTC	CASSLVRRTLYGYTF
TRBV12-3/TRBV12-4	-	TRBJ1-2	-	TGTGCCAGCGGACACAGGGCTAGCTATGGCTACACCTTC	CASGHRASYGYTF
TRBV7-2	-	TRBJ2-2	-	TGTGCCAGCAGCTTAGCGCTGGGCACCGGGGAGCTGTTTTTT	CASSLALGTGELFF
TRBV15	-	TRBJ2-3	-	TGTGCCACCAGCAGGGAGGACACCTTAGTAAAAGGAGATACGCAGTATTTT	CATSREDTLVKGDTQYF
TRBV7-8	many	TRBJ2-3	-	TGTGCCAGCAGCTTAGCGAGTGGGGTCTACACAGATACGCAGTATTTT	CASSLASGVYTDTQYF
TRBV7-2	-	TRBJ2-2	TRBD2	TGTGCCAGCAGCTTATCCTTTGGACTAGTGGGCCCCGGGGAGCTGTTTTTT	CASSLSFGLVGPGELFF
TRBV25-1	-	TRBJ2-7	-	TGTGCCAGTTCCCGGACATCCAACGAGCAGTACTTC	CASSRTSNEQYF
TRBV18	many	TRBJ1-6	-	TGTGCCAGCTCACCACCAGGGGGGCGCGGGGGTTCACCCCTCCACTTT	CASSPPGGRGGSPLHF
TRBV11-1	once	TRBJ1-1	-	TGTGCCAGCAGTCTTATGATCCTTAACACTAAAGCTTTCTTT	CASSLMILNTKAFF
TRBV7-2	-	TRBJ2-3	-	TGTGCCAGCAGCCCTGGAGGGTTGGATACGCAGTATTTT	CASSPGGLDTQYF
TRBV6-6	-	TRBJ2-5	TRBD1	TGTGCCAGCAGTTACTCGAAAAACCCCTCCTCTCTGGTCCGACAGGGTAGAGAGACCCAGTACTTC	CASSYSKNPSSLVRQGRETQYF
TRBV29-1	few	TRBJ2-3	-	TGCAGCGTCCCGGGGGTTGGCACAGATACGCAGTATTTT	CSVPGVGTDTQYF
TRBV2	-	TRBJ1-2	TRBD1	TGTGCCAAGGCAGCCCCGGGACAGGGGGACGGTGGCTACACCTTC	CAKAAPGQGDGGYTF
TRBV7-9	-	TRBJ1-5	TRBD1	TGTGCCAGCAGCCCGACAGGGGGCCCCAATCAGCCCCAGCATTTT	CASSPTGGPNQPQHF
TRBV6-1	-	TRBJ2-3	-	TGTGCCAGCAGTTTCGCGTCGGGCACAGATACGCAGTATTTT	CASSFASGTDTQYF
TRBV7-2	-	TRBJ2-3	TRBD2	TGTGCCAGCAGCTTAGAGGGACTAGCGGGAATCAGGGGGGCTACGCAGTATTTT	CASSLEGLAGIRGATQYF
TRBV6-6	-	TRBJ1-1	-	TGTGCCAGCATGGAGATTTTAAACACTGAAGCTTTCTTT	CASMEILNTEAFF
TRBV6-6	few	TRBJ2-7	TRBD1	TGTGCCAGCAGTTACTCGGGACAGACTACCTACGAGCAGTACTTC	CASSYSGQTTYEQYF
TRBV6-5	-	TRBJ1-2	TRBD1	TGTGCCAGCAGTTCCCGGGGTGGTTGGACAGGGGGCCAGGTTTATGGCTACACCTTC	CASSSRGGWTGGQVYGYTF
TRBV19	once	TRBJ1-2	TRBD1	TGTGCCAGTAGTATAGAGAGGACAGGGAGATATGGCTACACCTTC	CASSIERTGRYGYTF
TRBV20-1	once	TRBJ2-7	TRBD2	TGCAGTGCTAGTTCGATAGCGGGAGGGAGCTACGAGCAGTACTTC	CSASSIAGGSYEQYF
TRBV6-1	many	TRBJ2-3	TRBD2	TGTGCCAGCAGCCCCCCCACTACTAGCGGGGGAGGAGATACGCAGTATTTT	CASSPPTTSGGGDTQYF
TRBV28	-	TRBJ2-7	-	TGTGCCAGCAGTTTAATCAGGGACACCTACGAGCAGTACTTC	CASSLIRDTYEQYF
TRBV4-2	-	TRBJ2-1	-	TGTGCCAGCAGCGGCCGGCGGGATGAGCAGTTCTTC	CASSGRRDEQFF
TRBV7-2	few	TRBJ2-5	-	TGTGCCAGCAGCTCCGGTTCCCAAGAGACCCAGTACTTC	CASSSGSQETQYF
TRBV7-2	many	TRBJ2-3	-	TGTGCCAGCAGCCCACAAGGGGGTCAGGTCACAGATACGCAGTATTTT	CASSPQGGQVTDTQYF
TRBV27	-	TRBJ2-1	TRBD2	TGTGCCAGCAGTTTGGGTAGCGGGACAAGAGATGAGCAGTTCTTC	CASSLGSGTRDEQFF
TRBV20-1	many	TRBJ1-2	-	TGCAGTGCTAGACCATGGACAGACCTCTATGGCTACACCTTC	CSARPWTDLYGYTF
TRBV5-1	-	TRBJ2-1	-	TGCGCCAGCAGCTTGGGGTTGTGGGGCGACAATGAGCAGTTCTTC	CASSLGLWGDNEQFF
TRBV12-3/TRBV12-4	-	TRBJ1-2	-	TGTGCCAGCAGTTTGGGGCTAGGGGGTAATGGCTACACCTTC	CASSLGLGGNGYTF
TRBV20-1	-	TRBJ2-7	TRBD2	TGCAGTGCCCCCCCCGGGACTAGCGGGAGGGCCGCATCCTACGAGCAGTACTTC	CSAPPGTSGRAASYEQYF
TRBV19	-	TRBJ1-1	-	TGTGCCAGTAGTATGTTTGGGGGGAGCACTGAAGCTTTCTTT	CASSMFGGSTEAFF
TRBV5-1	-	TRBJ2-1	TRBD2	TGCGCCAGCAGCGGGACTAGCGGGGGCAATGAGCAGTTCTTC	CASSGTSGGNEQFF
TRBV6-5	-	TRBJ2-3	TRBD1	TGTGCCAGCAGTTACTCGCGGCAGGGGGCAGATACGCAGTATTTT	CASSYSRQGADTQYF
TRBV29-1	-	TRBJ2-1	TRBD2	TGCAGCGCTGCCGGGACTAGCGGGAGCGGGGCCTACAATGAGCAGTTCTTC	CSAAGTSGSGAYNEQFF
TRBV7-3	few	TRBJ2-3	TRBD1	TGTGCCAGCAGCCGGACAGGGATCCGCACAGATACGCAGTATTTT	CASSRTGIRTDTQYF
TRBV28	many	TRBJ1-5	TRBD1	TGTGCCAGCAGTTTACCCACAGGGGGCTGGGGGAGCAATCAGCCCCAGCATTTT	CASSLPTGGWGSNQPQHF
TRBV7-2	few	TRBJ1-2	TRBD1	TGTGCCAGCAGCTCCGTTCGGACAGGGGGCTCCTATGGCTACACCTTC	CASSSVRTGGSYGYTF
TRBV7-9	few	TRBJ2-7	TRBD2	TGTGCCAGCATCCAACTAGCGGGAGAGGGCTCCGAGCAGTACTTC	CASIQLAGEGSEQYF
TRBV28	-	TRBJ2-6	-	TGTGCCAGCAGTTTACCCAGGGACTCTGGGGCCAACGTCCAGACTTTC	CASSLPRDSGANVQTF
TRBV6-2/TRBV6-3	few	TRBJ1-4	TRBD1	TGTGCCAGCAGGGACAGGCGAAATGAAAAACTGTTTTTT	CASRDRRNEKLFF
TRBV12-3/TRBV12-4	few	TRBJ2-3	TRBD1	TGTGCCAGCAGTTCTACAGGGGGCATATGGGGCACAGATACGCAGTATTTT	CASSSTGGIWGTDTQYF
TRBV20-1	-	TRBJ1-1	-	TGCAGTGCTAGTGGGACGGCTCGGATGAACACTGAAGCTTTCTTT	CSASGTARMNTEAFF
TRBV6-1	few	TRBJ2-1	TRBD2	TGTGCCAGCAGCGGGGGGTACAATGAGCAGTTCTTC	CASSGGYNEQFF